A single sample gave rise to the 8 T cell receptor beta chains below, sequenced in a study of CD8 T cells in Susac syndrome. With random hexamers, reverse transcription was performed on about 0.45 to 1 ug of RNA. MiXCR was run by TCRdb on the immunoSEQ multiplex PCR reads, yielding one entry per CDR3 protein. The repertoire holds fewer than 80,000 distinct CDR3 sequences, with around 94% as singletons. Sequenced: CD8+ T cells from PBMCs. The receptors originated from a human donor with Susac syndrome.

This clonotype occurred once. V usage is TRBV27 and J usage is TRBJ1-2; D remains ambiguous. The V and J ends lost 6 bases and 3 bases respectively, with 14 bases between them. The CDR3 loop spans 14 amino acids. Germline V gene lookup returns CDR1 MNHEY and CDR2 SMNVEV (reference sequence). CDR3 in DNA: TGTGCCAGCAGAGTGGGGAGGGCTGACTATGGCTACACCTTC. Protein: CASRVGRADYGYTF.

The V call is TRBV6-4, the J call TRBJ2-1, with TRBD2 matching 9 bases. Germline CDR1 is MRHNA and CDR2 is SNTAGT. The J segment lost 10 bases and the V segment lost 4 bases, leaving 5 bases of the junction unmatched. This CDR3 has 13 residues. The CDR3 loop is CASSVLSGSEQFF. The CDR3 region has the DNA TGTGCCAGCAGTGTCCTTAGCGGGAGCGAGCAGTTCTTC.

The count of this clonotype is one. The V and J genes are TRBV24-1 and TRBJ2-7; D possibly corresponds to TRBD1 (5 bases). The germline V gene encodes CDR1 KGHDR and CDR2 SFDVKD. The CDR3 has 12 amino acids. The V end was cut by 3 bases, the J end by 4 bases, with 6 bases between. The DNA for the CDR3 is TGTGCCACCAGTGATGGACAATACGAGCAGTACTTC. As protein: CATSDGQYEQYF.

Only a few counts were recorded for this clonotype. The chain's CDR3 is CASSSSNEQFF. In DNA form, the CDR3 reads TGTGCCAGCAGCTCCTCTAATGAGCAGTTCTTC. The chain combines TRBV28 with TRBJ2-1; D unresolved. V lost 6 bases and J lost 7, with 7 bases in between. CDR1 is MDHEN and CDR2 is SYDVKM in the germline V gene. The CDR3 is made up of 11 amino acids.

The chain carries TRBV5-6 and TRBJ1-1; unclear D gene. CDR3 size: 12 residues. Per the germline V gene, CDR1 is SGHDT and CDR2 is YYEEEE. The V end was cut by 2 bases, the J end by 4 bases, with 6 bases between. CDR3: CASSLVPTEAFF. The DNA for the CDR3 is TGTGCCAGCAGCTTAGTGCCCACTGAAGCTTTCTTT.

The rearrangement joins TRBV20-1 to TRBJ2-7, with a tentative D call TRBD1 (6 bases). The CDR3 spans 13 residues. The V end was cut by 0 bases, the J end by 3 bases, with 9 bases between. Germline assignment: CDR1 DFQATT and CDR2 SNEGSKA (reference sequence). CDR3 DNA: TGCAGTGCTAGAGAACAGGGCGACTACGAGCAGTACTTC. It translates to CSAREQGDYEQYF.

The rearrangement joins TRBV20-1 to TRBJ2-3, with D possibly being TRBD2 (6 bases). With 7 bases removed from V and 2 bases from J, the gap between germline ends came to 7 bases. The germline CDR1 and CDR2 sequences are DFQATT and SNEGSKA (reference sequence). The CDR3 has 11 amino acids. CDR3 sequence reads: CSGDSTDTQYF. CDR3 sequence (DNA): TGCAGTGGGGACTCCACAGATACGCAGTATTTT.

This clonotype showed up just a few times. V is TRBV10-3 and J is TRBJ1-1; 8 bases fit TRBD1. Germline V gene sequence: CDR1 ENHRY, CDR2 SYGVKD. The V and J ends lost 6 bases and 6 bases, in that order; junction bases with no gene match: 9. The CDR3 covers 14 residues. The CDR3 DNA reads as TGTGCCATCAGCGCCCGGACAGGGATGCCTGAAGCTTTCTTT. Its translation is CAISARTGMPEAFF.